The 12 T cell receptor beta chains given below trace back to one sample, sequenced in a study of regulatory T cells in long-lasting Graves disease. Arm-PCR with iRepertoire HTBI primers amplified the CDR3 regions for these TCR beta libraries. TCRdb reanalysed the multiplex PCR reads using MiXCR and keeps one entry per CDR3 protein. The sample has around 250,000 distinct CDR3 sequences; about 18% are singletons. Time point in this sample: newly diagnosed GD, antithyroid drugs for less than 3 months. RNA isolated from PBMCs was used to make the TCR library. In addition, the sample was reused for a study of T cells in Graves' hyperthyroidism and ophthalmopathy.

The input for sequencing was peripheral blood mononuclear cells (PBMCs), taken at new diagnosis, from a patient treated with antithyroid drugs. These TCRs come from a woman in her thirties with Graves disease.

This clonotype was counted many times. The V gene is TRBV7-2, the J gene TRBJ1-5, with 7 bases aligning to TRBD1. The CDR3 runs 15 residues. V lost 4 bases to trimming and J lost 5 bases; unmatched junction nucleotides: 8. Per germline, CDR1 SGHTA and CDR2 FQGNSA. The CDR3 loop is CASSSGGQLHQPQHF. The DNA of the CDR3 is TGTGCCAGCAGCTCGGGGGGACAGCTTCATCAGCCCCAGCATTTT.

This clonotype has ten or more counts. The rearrangement joins TRBV6-1 to TRBJ1-4; 7 nucleotides match TRBD1. The germline CDR1 and CDR2 sequences are MNHNS and SASEGT. V lost 4 bases to trimming and J lost 7 bases; unmatched junction nucleotides: 12. The CDR3 is 16 amino acids. The CDR3 reads CASSGTGDPRGEKLFF. DNA for the CDR3: TGTGCCAGCAGTGGAACAGGGGACCCTAGGGGTGAAAAACTGTTTTTT.

At least ten counts were recorded for this clonotype. The gene calls are TRBV6-1 and TRBJ2-1; TRBD2 agrees at 14 bases. The length of the CDR3 is 16 residues. Looked up from germline, CDR1 is MNHNS and CDR2 is SASEGT. Germline trimming cut 4 bases from V and 5 bases from J; bases unmatched to any gene: 4. CDR3 in DNA: TGTGCCAGCAGTGCCTGGACTAGCGGGGGGAACAATGAGCAGTTCTTC. This sequence encodes CASSAWTSGGNNEQFF.

This clonotype was detected many times. V usage is TRBV11-2 and J usage is TRBJ2-1; a weak D match, TRBD2 (6 bases). The CDR3 extends over 15 amino acids. Germline V lookup: CDR1 SGHAT, CDR2 FQNNGV. Trimming left V 1 base short and J 7 bases short, with 14 bases between. The DNA for the CDR3 is TGTGCCAGCAGCTTAGGGTCGGTGGGGAGGAATGAGCAGTTCTTC. Its protein is CASSLGSVGRNEQFF.

As to this clonotype: It may be a read error: a sequence one base away is much more abundant. Because the CDR3 is missing its conserved closing phenylalanine or tryptophan, this is likely a read error. J is TRBJ2-1 and V is TRBV20-1; D is perhaps TRBD1 (5 bases). The CDR3 spans 11 residues. Trimming cost V 3 bases and J 8 bases, with 8 bases left between them. CDR1 and CDR2 from the germline V gene are DFQATT and SNEGSKA (reference sequence). The CDR3 reads CSASRGYEQFI. CDR3 nucleotide sequence: TGCAGTGCTAGTAGGGGTTATGAGCAGTTCATC.

This chain links TRBV5-4 with TRBJ2-3; D call uncertain. V was clipped by 1 base and J by 6 bases, with 15 bases between them. The germline CDR1 and CDR2 sequences are SGHNT and YYREEE (reference sequence). This CDR3 comprises 15 residues. CDR3 DNA: TGTGCCAGCAGCTTGACCCTAGATTACTATGATACGCAGTATTTT. Translating gives CASSLTLDYYDTQYF.

Regarding this clonotype: A single base is all that separates this from a far larger clone, so a read error is likely. The chain couples TRBV7-9 to TRBJ1-2; a possible D gene is TRBD1 (5 bases). The CDR3 is made up of 15 amino acids. CDR1 SEHNR and CDR2 FQNEAQ come from the germline V gene (reference sequence). The germline V and J ends were trimmed by 5 bases and 6 bases, with 19 bases remaining between them. The CDR3 loop is CASSPTRRGEDGYTF. CDR3 in DNA: TGTGCCAGCAGCCCAACCCGGAGAGGGGAGGATGGCTACACCTTC.

This clonotype was observed many times. The rearrangement joins TRBV6-5 to TRBJ2-7; D possibly corresponds to TRBD2 (5 bases). This CDR3 is 15 amino acids long. Germline V gives CDR1 MNHEY, CDR2 SVGAGI. V lost 2 bases and J lost 3, with 14 bases in between. The CDR3, as DNA: TGTGCCAGCAGTTACGGCGGCCCGAGGGACTACGAGCAGTACTTC. This encodes CASSYGGPRDYEQYF.

Comments on this clonotype: A far more abundant clone sits one base away, making this likely a read error. J is TRBJ1-2 and V is TRBV7-2; no reliable D call. Germline CDR1 SGHTA, CDR2 FQGNSA. This CDR3 comprises 14 residues. The DNA of the CDR3 is TGTGCCTGCAGCACTACTGACGGGCTCTATGGCTACACCTTC. This translates into CACSTTDGLYGYTF.

In its sample, this clonotype was seen many times. The rearrangement links TRBV19 to TRBJ1-2, with D maybe TRBD1 (5 bases). Between the trimmed V and J ends, which lost 7 bases and 5 bases, there was a span of 14 bases. Germline values: CDR1 LNHDA, CDR2 SQIVND (reference sequence). The CDR3 is 13 amino acids. The CDR3 reads CASTDTDWYGYTF. In DNA, the CDR3 is TGTGCCAGTACGGACACGGATTGGTATGGCTACACCTTC.

The genes are TRBV6-5 and TRBJ1-2; a possible D gene is TRBD1 (5 bases). Germline V gene lookup returns CDR1 MNHEY and CDR2 SVGAGI. V lost 2 bases and J 5 bases, leaving 18 bases between the germline ends. The CDR3 loop spans 16 amino acids. CDR3 sequence reads: CASSYADWGPRYGYTF. CDR3 nucleotide sequence: TGTGCCAGCAGTTACGCAGATTGGGGACCTCGGTATGGCTACACCTTC.

This clonotype has only a few counts. This chain connects TRBV2 to TRBJ2-7; tentatively, D is TRBD2 (5 bases). V shed 11 bases and J shed 2 bases, with 13 bases lying between them. Germline V gene sequence: CDR1 SNHLY, CDR2 FYNNEI. The CDR3 is 12 residues long. The CDR3 region is CAGGRSTYEQYF. DNA for the CDR3: TGTGCCGGAGGACGGAGTACCTACGAGCAGTACTTC. Complete variable domain (other parts from reference TRBV2 and TRBJ2-7): EPEVTQTPSHQVTQMGQEVILRCVPISNHLYFYWYRQILGQKVEFLVSFYNNEISEKSEIFDDQFSVERPDGSNFTLKIRSTKLEDSAMYFCAGGRSTYEQYFGPGTRLTVT.